The source of this TCR beta chain is a study of cytomegalovirus exposure and HLA in healthy donors. Findings and limits, study-wide: One later analysis, an examination of the 120 validation repertoires, found that first-cohort TCR clusters tended to co-occur in them.

Worth noting for this clone: Its antigen is not identified.

Separation from the roughly 600-subject first cohort characterized the roughly 120-subject validation cohort, to which the donors belonged. Using immunoSEQ multiplex PCR, the repertoire was profiled, and TCRdb retains in-frame clones only, with some absent. Of fewer than 250,000 clones listed, around four fifths are singletons. The source of this sequence is a woman aged 18 to 35 in good health and CMV-seronegative. Sequences were obtained from PBMCs.

CDR3: CASSQSTSGTAGSEQYF. The CDR3, as DNA: TGTGCCAGCAGTCAAAGTACCTCCGGGACTGCCGGGAGCGAGCAGTACTTC. The V and J genes are TRBV7-6 and TRBJ2-7; the D gene is possibly TRBD2 (6 bases). V lost 6 bases and J lost 6, with 27 bases in between. CDR1 SGHVS and CDR2 FNYEAQ come from the germline V gene. The CDR3 contains 17 residues.